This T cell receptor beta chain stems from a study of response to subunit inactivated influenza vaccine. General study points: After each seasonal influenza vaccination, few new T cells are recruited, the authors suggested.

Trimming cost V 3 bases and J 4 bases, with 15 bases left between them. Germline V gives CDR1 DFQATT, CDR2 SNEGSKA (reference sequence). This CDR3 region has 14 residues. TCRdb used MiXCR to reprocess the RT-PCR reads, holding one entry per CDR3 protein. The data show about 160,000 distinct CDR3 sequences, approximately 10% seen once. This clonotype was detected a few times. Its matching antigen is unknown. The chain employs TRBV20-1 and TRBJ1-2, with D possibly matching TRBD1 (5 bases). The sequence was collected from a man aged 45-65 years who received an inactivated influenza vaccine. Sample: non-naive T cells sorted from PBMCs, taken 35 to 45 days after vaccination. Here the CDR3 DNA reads TGCAGTGCTAGCGATAGAGGGACTGCCTATGGCTACACCTTC. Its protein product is CSASDRGTAYGYTF.